The entry below describes one TCR beta chain. Its target is not known. A single record per CDR3 protein comes from TCRdb applying MiXCR to the RACE reads. The sample lists about 84,000 distinct CDR3 sequences; approximately 10% were seen once. The data stem from a study of human T cells and chemical hapten exposure. Study-wide background: Mainly, slight library volume differences in the pool made TCR yields vary.

In germline, CDR1 is LNHDA, CDR2 SQIVND (reference sequence). V was clipped by 5 bases and J by 0 bases, with 20 bases between them. The CDR3 runs to 18 residues. Study-wide results and caveats: Patch test scores rose with PT1 expanded TCR counts, a positive correlation.

The sample's time point: patch test 3, about 24 weeks after DPC sensitization. Sample treatment: therapeutic diphenylcyclopropenone sensitization with weekly scalp DPC. This TCR came from a woman aged 45-65 years with alopecia areata. Some clones in this sample may be carry-over from other donors' samples. The material was whole blood, obtained in connection with sensitization to the hapten diphenylcyclopropenone (DPC). This chain uses TRBV19 with TRBJ2-1, with D maybe TRBD1 (6 bases). The CDR3: CASSDNRVSRSSYNEQFF. The DNA of the CDR3 is TGTGCCAGTAGTGATAACAGGGTAAGCCGAAGCTCCTACAATGAGCAGTTCTTC.